This TCR beta chain was profiled in a study of blood T cell repertoires in COVID-19. As for the study in general: There were acute and convalescent COVID-19 samples, and they came from the United States, Italy and Spain. Nucleic acid was either cDNA or gDNA, and it came from T cells, B-cell-depleted T cells, or PBMCs.

Clones were read by immunoSEQ multiplex PCR, and TCRdb kept only the in-frame ones, dropping some. The sample has some 230,000 clones, more than 80% seen once; the top ten hold 2% to 2.5%. The germline gives CDR1 SGHTA, CDR2 FQGNSA. The CDR3 has 15 residues. J gave up 6 bases and V 6 bases, and 12 bases lay outside the gene matches. The gene calls are TRBV7-2 and TRBJ1-2, with 8 bases identical to TRBD1. The sequence derives from a man aged 30 to 39 who had recovered from COVID-19. Sample: peripheral blood. As DNA, the CDR3 is TGTGCCAGCAGTCAGATAACAGGGACAGGCGATGGCTACACCTTC. It specifies CASSQITGTGDGYTF. The full variable domain, its missing parts supplied by reference TRBV7-2 and TRBJ1-2, is GAGVSQSPSNKVTEKGKDVELRCDPISGHTALYWYRQSLGQGLEFLIYFQGNSAPDKSGLPSDRFSAERTGGSVSTLTIQRTQQEDSAVYLCASSQITGTGDGYTFGSGTRLTVV.